These 21 T cell receptor beta chains share one sample of origin, sequenced in a study of T cells after yellow fever vaccination. Via MiXCR, TCRdb re-called the 5' RACE reads, giving one row per CDR3 protein. The repertoire holds more than 450,000 distinct CDR3 sequences, just over 20% seen once, with around 16% in the top ten. The sample here was PBMCs, taken about 20 days after the first yellow fever vaccination. These receptors were collected from a man between 18 and 35 years old who received the YFV17D yellow fever vaccine.

V gene TRBV18 combines with J gene TRBJ2-5; D not resolved. Trimming stripped 0 bases from V and 5 bases from J, with 16 bases between. Germline V gene lookup returns CDR1 KGHSH and CDR2 LQKENI. The CDR3 is 16 amino acids. As DNA, the CDR3 is TGTGCCAGCTCACCACCTTCCTCATCCCTGCGGGAGACCCAGTACTTC. It is translated as CASSPPSSSLRETQYF. The whole variable domain, remainder taken from reference TRBV18 and TRBJ2-5, is NAGVMQNPRHLVRRRGQEARLRCSPMKGHSHVYWYRQLPEEGLKFMVYLQKENIIDESGMPKERFSAEFPKEGPSILRIQQVVRGDSAAYFCASSPPSSSLRETQYFGPGTRLLVL.

The chain employs TRBV30 and TRBJ1-1; D is perhaps TRBD1 (6 bases). V lost 3 bases and J 9 bases, leaving 11 bases between the germline ends. The CDR3 consists of 11 residues. Germline V gives CDR1 GTSNPN, CDR2 SVGIG (reference sequence). Written as DNA, the CDR3 is TGTGCCTGGAGCAGGCAGGGGAAAGCTTTCTTT. Amino acids: CAWSRQGKAFF.

The chain couples TRBV5-1 to TRBJ1-2; weak D call: TRBD1 (6 bases). V lost 4 bases and J 8 bases, leaving 12 bases between the germline ends. Germline V CDR1 and CDR2: SGHRS, YFSETQ. This CDR3 spans 12 amino acids. The CDR3 bases are TGCGCCAGCAGCAGTGGACAGTACGGCTACACCTTC. Translated, it gives CASSSGQYGYTF.

The V and J genes are TRBV5-6 and TRBJ1-5, with D perhaps matching TRBD1 (5 bases). The V end lost 4 bases, the J end lost 5 bases, and 16 bases lay between the germline ends. The germline V gene has CDR1 SGHDT and CDR2 YYEEEE. The length of the CDR3 is 15 residues. CDR3 region: CASSRGTRQDQPQHF. The CDR3 DNA reads TGTGCCAGCAGCCGAGGGACCCGTCAGGATCAGCCCCAGCATTTT.

This clonotype was recorded a few times. CDR3 residues: CASSQGSTGITDTQYF. The CDR3, as DNA: TGCGCCAGCAGCCAAGGCTCTACAGGGATCACAGATACGCAGTATTTT. The V call is TRBV4-3, the J call TRBJ2-3; perhaps TRBD1 as D (6 bases). CDR1 is LGHNA and CDR2 is YSLEER in the germline V gene. The CDR3 is 16 residues long. Trimming removed 1 base at V and 2 bases at J, with 13 bases between.

This clonotype was detected ten times or more. V gene TRBV12-3 or TRBV12-4 combines with J gene TRBJ2-3; D is uncertain. Trimming took off 6 bases at V and 0 bases at J, with 13 bases between the two ends. The length of the CDR3 is 15 residues. This chain's CDR3 is CASRPWRGSTDTQYF. The CDR3 DNA follows: TGTGCCAGCAGGCCTTGGAGAGGTAGCACAGATACGCAGTATTTT.

The table lists this clonotype with a few counts. The chain is built from TRBV5-1 and TRBJ2-5; the match to TRBD2 covers 14 bases. Losses at the gene ends were 7 bases for V and 0 bases for J; bases not matched to a gene: 2. CDR3 size: 15 residues. Germline V gene sequence: CDR1 SGHRS, CDR2 YFSETQ. CDR3 amino acids: CASQTSGGDQETQYF. Here the CDR3 DNA reads TGCGCCAGCCAGACTAGCGGGGGGGACCAAGAGACCCAGTACTTC.

This clonotype occurred a few times. CDR3 sequence reads: CSVVPAGGRETQYF. As DNA, the CDR3 is TGCAGCGTTGTCCCGGCAGGGGGCCGGGAGACCCAGTACTTC. The chain recombines TRBV29-1 with TRBJ2-5; the match to TRBD1 covers 8 bases. The CDR3 covers 14 residues. Germline V gene data show CDR1 as SQVTM and CDR2 as ANQGSEA. V shed 4 bases, J shed 5 bases, and the junction held 9 bases outside the gene matches.

The rearrangement joins TRBV5-4 to TRBJ2-5; D possibly corresponds to TRBD1 (6 bases). The CDR3 length is 13 residues. V lost 2 bases, J lost 5 bases, and 10 bases lay in between. CDR1 and CDR2 from the germline V gene are SGHNT and YYREEE (reference sequence). CDR3 region: CASSFPDRETQYF. The CDR3 nucleotides are TGTGCCAGCAGCTTTCCCGACAGGGAGACCCAGTACTTC. Together with reference TRBV5-4 and TRBJ2-5, the CDR3 gives the full variable domain: ETGVTQSPTHLIKTRGQQVTLRCSSQSGHNTVSWYQQALGQGPQFIFQYYREEENGRGNFPPRFSGLQFPNYSSELNVNALELDDSALYLCASSFPDRETQYFGPGTRLLVL.

The chain couples TRBV7-9 to TRBJ2-1; 7 bases line up with TRBD1. The CDR3 runs 16 residues. The germline V gene encodes CDR1 SEHNR and CDR2 FQNEAQ (reference sequence). Trimming cost V 4 bases and J 10 bases; bases outside gene matches: 16. The CDR3 reads CASSSRVREPGQEQFF. DNA of the CDR3: TGTGCCAGCAGCTCCCGGGTTAGGGAACCGGGACAGGAGCAGTTCTTC.

In this sample, this clonotype turned up a few times. The rearrangement uses TRBV7-9 and TRBJ1-1; D unclear. The V end was cut by 3 bases, the J end by 2 bases, with 10 bases between. The CDR3 is 14 amino acids. CDR1 SEHNR and CDR2 FQNEAQ come from the germline V gene (reference sequence). The CDR3 DNA follows: TGTGCCAGCAGCTTTTTCCAGAGCAACACTGAAGCTTTCTTT. It yields the protein CASSFFQSNTEAFF.

This clonotype was counted a few times. V usage is TRBV7-2 and J usage is TRBJ1-5; D perhaps matches TRBD1 (5 bases). The V end was cut by 5 bases, the J end by 3 bases, with 11 bases between. Germline CDR1 and CDR2: SGHTA and FQGNSA. The CDR3 sequence is 14 residues long. CDR3 sequence (DNA): TGTGCCAGCAGCCCTGGACATCTCAATCAGCCCCAGCATTTT. Translating it yields CASSPGHLNQPQHF.

This clonotype showed up just once. The J gene is TRBJ2-3, the V gene TRBV7-2, with D perhaps TRBD1 (6 bases). Germline V gene sequence: CDR1 SGHTA, CDR2 FQGNSA. CDR3 length: 16 amino acids. V lost 0 bases, J lost 1 base, and 11 bases lay in between. CDR3 sequence (DNA): TGTGCCAGCAGCTTAGCGACAAACAGGGGCACAGATACGCAGTATTTT. As protein: CASSLATNRGTDTQYF.

The V and J genes are TRBV20-1 and TRBJ1-1; tentative D call: TRBD1 (5 bases). V was shortened by 6 bases and J by 2 bases, with 10 bases between the two germline ends. The CDR3 sequence is 12 residues long. The V gene's germline CDR1 is DFQATT and CDR2 SNEGSKA (reference sequence). The CDR3 sequence is CSAPTDNTEAFF. CDR3 coding DNA: TGCAGTGCCCCGACAGATAACACTGAAGCTTTCTTT.

This clonotype appeared a few times. The rearrangement joins TRBV11-3 to TRBJ2-5; TRBD1 might be the D (5 bases). This CDR3 has 15 residues. Germline lookup yields CDR1 SGHNT and CDR2 YENEEA. V was pared by 1 base and J by 3 bases, with 12 bases between. The CDR3 loop reads CASSLGPGKEETQYF. For the CDR3, the DNA is TGTGCCAGCAGCTTAGGGCCAGGGAAGGAAGAGACCCAGTACTTC.

Turning to this clonotype: At one of its ends the junction is not consistent with the germline gene, which may arise from a read error. The V and J genes are TRBV7-9 and TRBJ2-7; D is perhaps TRBD1 (5 bases). Germline CDR1 and CDR2: SEHNR and FQNEAQ (reference sequence). The CDR3 has 11 residues. CDR3 sequence: CASSLITTGLF. CDR3 coding DNA: TGTGCCAGCAGCTTAATTACAACAGGCCTCTTC.

The gene calls are TRBV29-1 and TRBJ1-1; D ambiguous. The CDR3 loop spans 14 amino acids. V lost 5 bases and J 1 base, leaving 14 bases between the germline ends. The V gene's germline CDR1 is SQVTM and CDR2 ANQGSEA. CDR3 amino acids: CSVKRWDTNTEAFF. The CDR3 DNA reads TGCAGCGTTAAAAGATGGGATACGAACACTGAAGCTTTCTTT.

The chain links TRBV6-5 to TRBJ2-1; D remains unclear. Germline loops: CDR1 MNHEY, CDR2 SVGAGI. The V and J ends lost 5 bases and 9 bases respectively, with 8 bases between them. This CDR3 has 11 amino acids. CDR3 loop: CASSNYAEQFF. Written as DNA, the CDR3 is TGTGCCAGCAGTAACTATGCTGAGCAGTTCTTC.

The V and J genes are TRBV20-1 and TRBJ1-3, with D possibly being TRBD1 (6 bases). Trimming left V 3 bases short and J 4 bases short, with 16 bases between. The CDR3 loop spans 15 amino acids. Germline-derived CDR1 and CDR2 are DFQATT and SNEGSKA (reference sequence). The CDR3 coding sequence is TGCAGTGCTAGTGCCACAGGGCCTCCGGGAAACACCATATATTTT. Translated: CSASATGPPGNTIYF.

The rearrangement links TRBV5-6 to TRBJ1-6; the match to TRBD1 covers 8 bases. V shed 4 bases and J 7 bases; nucleotides not matched to a gene: 7. The CDR3 loop spans 15 amino acids. CDR1 and CDR2 (germline): SGHDT, YYEEEE. The CDR3: CASSPLGQGNSPLHF. The CDR3 DNA sequence: TGTGCCAGCAGCCCACTCGGACAGGGAAATTCACCCCTCCACTTT. Complete variable domain (other parts from reference TRBV5-6 and TRBJ1-6): DAGVTQSPTHLIKTRGQQVTLRCSPKSGHDTVSWYQQALGQGPQFIFQYYEEEERQRGNFPDRFSGHQFPNYSSELNVNALLLGDSALYLCASSPLGQGNSPLHFGNGTRLTVT.

The genes are TRBV2 and TRBJ1-1; D perhaps matches TRBD1 (5 bases). CDR3 length: 14 residues. Germline V gene data show CDR1 as SNHLY and CDR2 as FYNNEI. The V and J ends lost 8 bases and 4 bases respectively, with 17 bases between them. This chain's CDR3 is CASSSIGGVTEAFF. CDR3 bases: TGTGCCAGCTCCTCGATCGGGGGGGTCACTGAAGCTTTCTTT.